This TCR beta chain stems from a study of cytomegalovirus exposure and HLA in healthy donors. General study results and limits: In a later analysis, TCR association rates varied by HLA locus: DRB1 most, HLA-C fewest. For most TCR beta V segments, an earlier analysis put the productive rate at about 90% or about 30% of the time.

PCR amplification relied on 60 Vbeta primers (plus 13 Jbeta primers). As originally analysed: In a later analysis, 10 million to 11 million of 65 million to 80 million unique beta chains occurred in at least two donors. Profiled with immunoSEQ multiplex PCR; TCRdb holds only in-frame clones, not every one. V and J calls and clone size follow that table, whereas D and trimming were derived from the DNA. The data show about 140,000 clones, with over 70% seen just once and 2.5% to 3.5% held by the top ten. Every donor was a healthy person donating bone marrow. V was shortened by 1 base and J by 0 bases, with 10 bases between the two germline ends. Germline-derived CDR1 and CDR2 are SGHNT and YYREEE (reference sequence). This CDR3 region has 15 residues. Details on this clone: Its cognate antigen is unknown.

This chain joins TRBV5-4 and TRBJ1-1; D gene unclear. Sequenced input: PBMCs. This receptor was obtained from a male donor in good health and CMV-seronegative. The CDR3 DNA follows: TGTGCCAGCAGCTTGTCCGGGGAGATGAACACTGAAGCTTTCTTT. Its protein is CASSLSGEMNTEAFF. Drawing the rest from reference TRBV5-4 and TRBJ1-1, the complete variable domain is ETGVTQSPTHLIKTRGQQVTLRCSSQSGHNTVSWYQQALGQGPQFIFQYYREEENGRGNFPPRFSGLQFPNYSSELNVNALELDDSALYLCASSLSGEMNTEAFFGQGTRLTVV.